The 14 T cell receptor beta chains reported below all come from one sample, sequenced in a study of blood T cell repertoires in COVID-19 (dated by TCRdb to about 2020). To prepare the library, the immunoSEQ multiplex PCR assay was applied. What TCRdb holds here is the immuneACCESS table cut down to in-frame rearrangements. Part of the clones is not present; checked against another copy, under half of the missing clones reflect an unresolved V gene, and the others are unexplained. The sample table records roughly 52,000 clones; roughly 80% of these occur just once. The ten biggest clones cover around 5.9% of the sample. The sample comprised peripheral blood. The receptors here all came from a human donor in a cohort sampled during active or convalescent COVID-19.

This rearrangement joins TRBV6-2 or TRBV6-3 to TRBJ2-7, with TRBD1 matching 8 bases. This CDR3 is 14 amino acids long. Germline CDR1 MNHEY, CDR2 SVGEGT. The V segment lost 5 bases and the J segment 0 bases; nucleotides outside the gene matches: 3. CDR3 amino acids: CASSPDRVSYEQYF. The CDR3 region has the DNA TGTGCCAGCAGTCCGGACAGGGTCTCCTACGAGCAGTACTTC.

The rearrangement links TRBV5-1 to TRBJ1-4, with D possibly matching TRBD1 (6 bases). Trimming shortened V by 0 bases and J by 4 bases, and 10 bases separated the two germline ends. Germline V gene lookup returns CDR1 SGHRS and CDR2 YFSETQ. The CDR3 is 15 residues long. The CDR3 bases are TGCGCCAGCAGCTTGGTCACAGGGTTTAATGAAAAACTGTTTTTT. Amino acids: CASSLVTGFNEKLFF.

CDR3 protein: CASSPGGGELAFF. DNA of the CDR3: TGCGCCAGCAGCCCGGGCGGGGGAGAGTTGGCTTTCTTT. The genes are TRBV5-1 and TRBJ1-1; TRBD1 is a possible D gene (5 bases). The CDR3 extends over 13 amino acids. Germline values: CDR1 SGHRS, CDR2 YFSETQ. Trimming stripped 4 bases from V and 11 bases from J, with 18 bases between.

The CDR3 loop is CASSTDRGRMGYTF. CDR3 bases: TGCGCCAGCAGTACCGACAGGGGGCGAATGGGCTACACCTTC. This chain links TRBV4-3 with TRBJ1-2, with 10 nucleotides matching TRBD1. The CDR3 totals 14 residues. The V gene end was trimmed by 6 bases and the J gene end by 8 bases; junction bases not matched to a gene: 9. The germline CDR1 and CDR2 sequences are LGHNA and YSLEER.

The chain employs TRBV4-1 and TRBJ2-5; 7 bases are a match to TRBD2. Unmatched junction bases numbered 6, after V lost 4 bases and J lost 1 base. CDR3 length equals 15 residues. CDR1 is MGHRA, CDR2 YSYEKL, per germline. CDR3 amino acids: CASSPSSGAQETQYF. CDR3 nucleotide sequence: TGCGCCAGCAGCCCCTCGAGCGGGGCCCAAGAGACCCAGTACTTC.

The chain joins TRBV12-3 or TRBV12-4 to TRBJ1-2; D uncertain. V gave up 3 bases and J gave up 4 bases, with 9 bases separating them. CDR3 size: 13 residues. The CDR3 here is CASSFQTIYGYTF. CDR3 nucleotide sequence: TGTGCCAGCAGTTTTCAGACTATCTATGGCTACACCTTC.

The chain has TRBV24-1 and TRBJ1-4; no reliable D call. In germline, CDR1 is KGHDR, CDR2 SFDVKD. The CDR3 is 14 amino acids. With 9 bases removed from V and 3 bases from J, the gap between germline ends came to 13 bases. The CDR3 reads CATVLRASNEKLFF. Here the CDR3 DNA reads TGTGCCACCGTCCTGAGGGCCTCTAATGAAAAACTGTTTTTT.

This chain uses TRBV24-1 with TRBJ2-2; TRBD1 matches 9 bases. The CDR3 totals 17 residues. Germline assignment: CDR1 KGHDR and CDR2 SFDVKD. V lost 4 bases to trimming and J lost 5 bases; unmatched junction nucleotides: 10. The CDR3 region has the DNA TGTGCCACCAGTGACCCCGGGACAGGGAAGGATACCGGGGAGCTGTTTTTT. As protein: CATSDPGTGKDTGELFF.

V is TRBV5-8 and J is TRBJ2-2; weak D call: TRBD1 (6 bases). V lost 3 bases and J 7 bases, leaving 16 bases between the germline ends. There are 15 residues in the CDR3. Germline CDR1 and CDR2: SGHTS and YDEGEE. This chain's CDR3 is CASSWVWGQNGELFF. CDR3 sequence (DNA): TGTGCCAGCAGCTGGGTCTGGGGGCAGAACGGGGAGCTGTTTTTT.

The rearrangement uses TRBV12-3 or TRBV12-4 and TRBJ1-2, with 9 bases aligning to TRBD1. The CDR3 covers 13 residues. The J segment lost 7 bases and the V segment lost 6 bases, leaving 6 bases of the junction unmatched. The CDR3 DNA reads as TGTGCCAGCAGGGGAACAGGGGGCTCTGGCTACACCTTC. It translates to CASRGTGGSGYTF.

The V and J genes are TRBV7-3 and TRBJ2-7; D is possibly TRBD1 (6 bases). Between the trimmed V and J ends, which lost 1 base and 4 bases, there was a span of 14 bases. Germline loops: CDR1 SGHTA, CDR2 FQGTGA. The CDR3 is 15 amino acids. As DNA, the CDR3 is TGTGCCAGCAGCTTAAGTGGGGGCGCTGGGTACGAGCAGTACTTC. This codes for CASSLSGGAGYEQYF.

J is TRBJ1-2 and V is TRBV2; D is undetermined. Trimming removed 6 bases at V and 4 bases at J, with 9 bases between. Germline CDR1 and CDR2: SNHLY and FYNNEI. The CDR3 is 12 amino acids. Here the CDR3 reads CASSGSSYGYTF. The CDR3 nucleotides read TGTGCCAGCAGCGGGTCCTCCTATGGCTACACCTTC.

The chain employs TRBV12-3 or TRBV12-4 and TRBJ1-2; D unclear. The CDR3 totals 13 residues. The V end lost 2 bases, the J end lost 7 bases, and 11 bases lay between the germline ends. CDR3 in amino acids: CASSLRERGGYTF. Here the CDR3 DNA reads TGTGCCAGCAGTTTAAGGGAACGGGGTGGCTACACCTTC.

The rearrangement joins TRBV2 to TRBJ1-5, with TRBD1 identical over 8 bases. CDR3 size: 17 residues. Germline values: CDR1 SNHLY, CDR2 FYNNEI. V dropped 7 bases and J dropped 4; count of bases not matched to a gene: 15. CDR3 coding DNA: TGTGCCAGCACCAAGGACAGGGTTTTTTCTCCTAATCAGCCCCAGCATTTT. As protein: CASTKDRVFSPNQPQHF.